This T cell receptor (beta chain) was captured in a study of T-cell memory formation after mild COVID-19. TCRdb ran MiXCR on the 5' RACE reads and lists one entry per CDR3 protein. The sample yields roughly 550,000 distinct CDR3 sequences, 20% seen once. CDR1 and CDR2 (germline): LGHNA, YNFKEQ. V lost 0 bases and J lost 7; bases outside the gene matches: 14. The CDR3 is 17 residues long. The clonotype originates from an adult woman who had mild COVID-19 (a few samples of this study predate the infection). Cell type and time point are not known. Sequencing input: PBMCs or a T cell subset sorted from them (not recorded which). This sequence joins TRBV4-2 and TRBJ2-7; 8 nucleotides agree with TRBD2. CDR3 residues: CASSQDGAGGSTSEQYF. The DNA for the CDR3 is TGTGCCAGCAGCCAAGATGGCGCGGGGGGATCTACCTCGGAGCAGTACTTC.